This T cell receptor beta chain was identified in a study of shared clonotypes between healthy human individuals. The germline V gene has CDR1 SGHVS and CDR2 FQNEAQ. Trimming cost V 4 bases and J 0 bases, with 13 bases left between them. There are 15 residues in the CDR3. The naive CD8 fraction comprised CD45RO-negative cells positively selected for CCR7 and excluded terminally differentiated effector memory CD45RA+ cells. The genomic DNA of each subset was split evenly across several immunoSEQ plates. Repertoires were generated with immunoSEQ multiplex PCR, while TCRdb's copy carries only in-frame clones and drops some. The table shows some 2,100,000 clones, with about 93% occurring only once.

The sample comprised naive CD8+ T cells from PBMCs. This rearrangement joins TRBV7-8 to TRBJ2-7; possible D gene TRBD1, 5 bases. This TCR derives from a young man in good health. Some clones in this sample may be carry-over from other donors' samples. CDR3 coding DNA: TGTGCCAGCAGCTCCCGACAGTTCTCCTCCTACGAGCAGTACTTC. This sequence encodes CASSSRQFSSYEQYF.